The present entry profiles one TCR beta chain with its context. Its antigen remains unidentified. The ends were cut back, 0 bases at V and 8 bases at J, with 10 bases in the middle. The V gene's germline CDR1 is GTSNPN and CDR2 SVGIG (reference sequence). CDR3 length equals 13 residues. Every patient was untreated before thyroid surgery. The sample belongs to a study of metastatic and nonmetastatic thyroid tumors. At the level of the study: Repertoire data that came from the blood and tumor or nodule tissue of malignant and benign thyroid patients were compared. Notes on the study in general: It was reportedly found that TCR beta diversity was significantly higher in malignant thyroid tumors than in benign nodules, a difference seen in both blood and tumor samples.

Source study methods: A distant-metastasis classifier for papillary thyroid cancer was built using CDR3 differences across clinicopathological groups. TCRdb re-called the PCR reads via MiXCR. TCRdb assigned the V and J calls; the authors' analysis was not used. Of fewer than 40,000 clones detected, more than 25% appear once; the ten largest clones hold approximately 28%. Sequenced input: blood. This TCR was sampled from a female donor with papillary thyroid cancer or a benign thyroid nodule (not recorded which). Some clones in this sample may be carry-over from other donors' samples. This sequence joins TRBV30 and TRBJ1-4, with a tentative D call TRBD1 (5 bases). The CDR3: CAWSVLTAEKLFF. The CDR3 region has the DNA TGTGCCTGGAGTGTACTGACAGCCGAAAAACTGTTTTTT.